Listed here are 30 T cell receptor beta chains from one sample, sequenced in a study of cytomegalovirus exposure and HLA in healthy donors. PCR employed 60 Vbeta and 13 Jbeta primers. Sequencing used immunoSEQ multiplex PCR; TCRdb keeps in-frame clones, though not all of them. The sample consists of around 93,000 clones, roughly four fifths of them appearing once. What was sequenced was PBMCs. The receptors come from a man younger than 45 in good health and CMV-seropositive.

The chain joins TRBV7-9 to TRBJ2-7, with D tentatively TRBD1 (5 bases). The V end was cut by 4 bases, the J end by 1 base, with 23 bases between. Germline V gene lookup returns CDR1 SEHNR and CDR2 FQNEAQ (reference sequence). CDR3 length: 18 amino acids. The DNA of the CDR3 is TGTGCCAGCAGCTCCGCAGGTAGTTCAGGGCGGTTTTCCTACGAGCAGTACTTC. This gives the protein CASSSAGSSGRFSYEQYF.

J is TRBJ2-3 and V is TRBV4-1, with 9 positions matching TRBD2. The CDR3 loop spans 18 amino acids. Unmatched junction bases numbered 7, after V lost 0 bases and J lost 0 bases. CDR1 is MGHRA and CDR2 is YSYEKL in the germline V gene. CDR3 DNA sequence: TGCGCCAGCAGCCAAGAAGCCGGACTAGCGAAAAGCACAGATACGCAGTATTTT. Amino acids: CASSQEAGLAKSTDTQYF.

This sequence joins TRBV6-6 and TRBJ2-3; the D is unclear. The CDR3 loop spans 13 amino acids. Trimming removed 8 bases at V and 0 bases at J, with 9 bases between. CDR1 MNHNY and CDR2 SVGAGI come from the germline V gene (reference sequence). In DNA form, the CDR3 reads TGTGCCAGCGAGCGTTCTAGCACAGATACGCAGTATTTT. It translates to CASERSSTDTQYF.

The chain links TRBV6-5 to TRBJ1-2; a possible D gene is TRBD1 (6 bases). V was pared by 5 bases and J by 8 bases, with 18 bases between. Germline V gene sequence: CDR1 MNHEY, CDR2 SVGAGI. The CDR3 runs to 14 residues. The CDR3 DNA is TGTGCCAGCAGTACACCCGGGACGGGGGGCGGCTACACCTTC. This sequence encodes CASSTPGTGGGYTF.

This clone was observed a few times. This chain joins TRBV6-6 and TRBJ1-5; D perhaps matches TRBD1 (5 bases). V lost 5 bases and J 3 bases, leaving 17 bases between the germline ends. This CDR3 has 16 residues. The germline V gene encodes CDR1 MNHNY and CDR2 SVGAGI (reference sequence). CDR3: CASSPQPGLTNQPQHF. CDR3 coding DNA: TGTGCCAGCAGTCCCCAACCAGGGTTAACCAATCAGCCCCAGCATTTT.

The rearrangement uses TRBV6-6 and TRBJ2-7; tentative D call: TRBD1 (5 bases). Germline V lookup: CDR1 MNHNY, CDR2 SVGAGI (reference sequence). V lost 5 bases to trimming and J lost 9 bases, with 17 bases between them. The CDR3 length is 13 residues. CDR3 sequence reads: CASSRNSGFGQYF. CDR3 bases: TGTGCCAGCAGTCGTAATTCAGGGTTCGGGCAGTACTTC.

This chain joins TRBV30 and TRBJ2-7, with 10 bases that match TRBD2. Germline V gives CDR1 GTSNPN, CDR2 SVGIG (reference sequence). With 5 bases clipped from V and 2 bases from J, the junction kept 12 bases outside the gene matches. This CDR3 contains 16 residues. The CDR3 coding sequence is TGTGCCTGGGGGGGGCCTAGCGGGAGACCAACCTACGAGCAGTACTTC. Its translation is CAWGGPSGRPTYEQYF.

CDR3: CASSAHRVLISQNIQYF. CDR3 coding DNA: TGTGCCAGCAGCGCCCACAGGGTTTTAATTTCCCAAAACATTCAGTACTTC. This sequence joins TRBV7-2 and TRBJ2-4; possible D gene TRBD1, 6 bases. The CDR3 covers 17 residues. V was cut by 5 bases and J by 5 bases, with 22 bases left in between. Looked up from germline, CDR1 is SGHTA and CDR2 is FQGNSA.

Here the CDR3 reads CASSSDSNEKLFF. CDR3 nucleotide sequence: TGTGCCAGCAGCTCCGACAGTAATGAAAAACTGTTTTTT. The rearrangement links TRBV7-8 to TRBJ1-4, with a tentative D call TRBD1 (5 bases). The V gene's germline CDR1 is SGHVS and CDR2 FQNEAQ. V shed 4 bases and J shed 4 bases, with 7 bases lying between them. This CDR3 has 13 residues.

The V gene is TRBV18, the J gene TRBJ2-5; 9 bases match TRBD1. The end of the DNA aligns better with TRBJ2-7, so the J call may be wrong. The CDR3 length is 15 residues. Germline CDR1 and CDR2: KGHSH and LQKENI. CDR3 region: CASSTGQGPPYEQYF. DNA for the CDR3: TGTGCCAGCTCAACGGGACAGGGCCCCCCCTACGAGCAGTACTTC.

This clone came up a few times. The genes are TRBV5-4 and TRBJ2-1; 8 nucleotides agree with TRBD2. V was pared by 0 bases and J by 7 bases, with 9 bases of the junction left unmatched. Germline V gene lookup returns CDR1 SGHNT and CDR2 YYREEE (reference sequence). This CDR3 comprises 16 residues. CDR3 in amino acids: CASSLGVAGFKNEQFF. DNA for the CDR3: TGTGCCAGCAGCTTGGGCGTAGCGGGATTTAAGAATGAGCAGTTCTTC. The full variable domain, its missing parts supplied by reference TRBV5-4 and TRBJ2-1, is ETGVTQSPTHLIKTRGQQVTLRCSSQSGHNTVSWYQQALGQGPQFIFQYYREEENGRGNFPPRFSGLQFPNYSSELNVNALELDDSALYLCASSLGVAGFKNEQFFGPGTRLTVL.

The DNA for the CDR3 is TGCGCCAGCAGCTCGTCAAGCGCCGGGAACAGTAACTATGGCTACACCTTC. Encoded protein: CASSSSSAGNSNYGYTF. The V and J genes are TRBV5-1 and TRBJ1-2, with no clear D. V dropped 3 bases and J dropped 1 base, with 19 bases sitting between them. In germline, CDR1 is SGHRS, CDR2 YFSETQ. CDR3 length: 17 residues.

The gene calls are TRBV19 and TRBJ1-2, with 7 bases identical to TRBD1. Looked up from germline, CDR1 is LNHDA and CDR2 is SQIVND (reference sequence). V was clipped by 4 bases and J by 2 bases; unmatched bases: 13. The CDR3 runs to 17 residues. The DNA of the CDR3 is TGTGCCAGTAGTACCCCCCGCAGACAGGGATACAACTATGGCTACACCTTC. It specifies CASSTPRRQGYNYGYTF.

V and J are TRBV4-3 and TRBJ2-2; 9 bases match TRBD1. Germline CDR1 LGHNA, CDR2 YSLEER. The CDR3 is 16 amino acids. With 2 bases clipped from V and 6 bases from J, the junction kept 7 bases outside the gene matches. CDR3 region: CASSQTPGQGSGELFF. CDR3 in DNA: TGCGCCAGCAGCCAAACACCGGGACAGGGCTCCGGGGAGCTGTTTTTT.

The V and J genes are TRBV10-3 and TRBJ2-7, with 9 bases aligning to TRBD2. This CDR3 has 11 amino acids. The germline CDR1 and CDR2 sequences are ENHRY and SYGVKD. J gave up 9 bases and V 8 bases, and 5 bases lay outside the gene matches. CDR3 region: CAIGAGGTQYF. In DNA, the CDR3 is TGTGCCATCGGGGCGGGAGGGACGCAGTACTTC.

This chain connects TRBV6-5 to TRBJ2-7; TRBD1 matches at 7 bases. Trimming took 7 bases from V and 6 from J; bases not matched to a gene: 9. Looked up from germline, CDR1 is MNHEY and CDR2 is SVGAGI. This CDR3 spans 13 amino acids. The CDR3: CASKRQGPPEQYF. CDR3 in DNA: TGTGCCAGCAAGAGACAGGGACCCCCCGAGCAGTACTTC.

This chain connects TRBV5-5 to TRBJ2-5; 10 bases agree with TRBD1. With 3 bases clipped from V and 3 bases from J, the junction kept 2 bases outside the gene matches. The CDR3 extends over 14 amino acids. Per germline, CDR1 SGHKS and CDR2 YYEKEE (reference sequence). CDR3 nucleotides: TGTGCCAGCAGCTGGGGGACAGGGGAAGAGACCCAGTACTTC. Translation gives CASSWGTGEETQYF.

V usage is TRBV29-1 and J usage is TRBJ2-5; 10 nucleotides line up with TRBD2. The germline V gene encodes CDR1 SQVTM and CDR2 ANQGSEA. The ends lost 2 bases at V and 2 bases at J; junction bases unmatched: 2. The CDR3 has 14 amino acids. CDR3 DNA sequence: TGCAGCGTTGAAACTAGCGGGACACAAGAGACCCAGTACTTC. Translation gives CSVETSGTQETQYF.

The chain combines TRBV5-1 with TRBJ2-5; 8 positions agree with TRBD1. The DNA end lines up better with TRBJ2-7; the J call may be wrong. Germline CDR1 and CDR2: SGHRS and YFSETQ. This CDR3 has 14 amino acids. CDR3 DNA sequence: TGCGCCAGCAGCGCGGGACAGGCTACCTACGAGCAGTACTTC. It encodes CASSAGQATYEQYF.

This chain joins TRBV27 and TRBJ2-5; 14 nucleotides match TRBD2. TRBJ2-7 explains the end of the DNA better; the J call may be wrong. The CDR3 sequence is 16 residues long. Per germline, CDR1 MNHEY and CDR2 SMNVEV (reference sequence). CDR3 bases: TGTGCCAGCAGTATAGGGACTAGCGGGAGTCCCTACGAGCAGTACTTC. It translates to CASSIGTSGSPYEQYF.

This clone showed up just once. V is TRBV25-1 and J is TRBJ2-7; D gene unclear. Germline V lookup: CDR1 MGHDK, CDR2 SYGVNS. The germline V and J ends were trimmed by 3 bases and 0 bases, with 6 bases remaining between them. The CDR3 length is 13 residues. The CDR3 bases are TGTGCCAGCAGTGAGGGCAGCTCCTACGAGCAGTACTTC. Translation gives CASSEGSSYEQYF.

The chain employs TRBV5-6 and TRBJ2-4; 9 nucleotides agree with TRBD2. The CDR3 totals 18 residues. After removal of 1 base from V and 0 bases from J, the junction contained 8 bases not matched to a gene. Germline assignment: CDR1 SGHDT and CDR2 YYEEEE. The CDR3 spells CASSLFALAGLAKNIQYF. The CDR3 DNA is TGTGCCAGCAGCTTGTTTGCCCTAGCGGGACTAGCCAAAAACATTCAGTACTTC.

The chain joins TRBV7-9 to TRBJ1-2; TRBD1 agrees at 9 bases. Germline loops: CDR1 SEHNR, CDR2 FQNEAQ (reference sequence). The trim removed 1 base at V and 5 bases at J, leaving 11 bases unmatched. The CDR3 extends over 17 amino acids. The CDR3 reads CASSLGEWDRAAYGYTF. The CDR3 DNA is TGTGCCAGCAGCTTAGGGGAATGGGACAGGGCGGCATATGGCTACACCTTC.

V and J are TRBV6-5 and TRBJ2-7, with D possibly being TRBD1 (6 bases). This CDR3 contains 16 residues. V shed 0 bases and J shed 1 base, with 13 bases lying between them. CDR1 and CDR2 (germline): MNHEY, SVGAGI. CDR3: CASSYSPLTGSYEQYF. In DNA form, the CDR3 reads TGTGCCAGCAGTTACTCTCCCCTGACAGGATCCTACGAGCAGTACTTC.

The chain has TRBV30 and TRBJ1-2; TRBD1 matches at 9 bases. The CDR3 contains 15 residues. V lost 0 bases and J lost 5; bases outside the gene matches: 7. The germline CDR1 and CDR2 sequences are GTSNPN and SVGIG (reference sequence). In DNA, the CDR3 is TGTGCCTGGAGTGTTCATGGGACAGGGCCGTATGGCTACACCTTC. Amino acid sequence: CAWSVHGTGPYGYTF.

The V gene is TRBV18, the J gene TRBJ2-6; D is unresolved. The CDR3 runs to 15 residues. Germline values: CDR1 KGHSH, CDR2 LQKENI. The V and J ends lost 3 bases and 1 base respectively, with 7 bases between them. CDR3 protein: CASSPDTSGANVLTF. DNA for the CDR3: TGTGCCAGCTCACCTGACACGTCTGGGGCCAACGTCCTGACTTTC.

This clone was seen a few times. The J gene is TRBJ2-7, the V gene TRBV5-6, with TRBD2 matching over 7 bases. V lost 4 bases, J lost 3 bases, and 7 bases stayed unmatched. The CDR3 runs 14 residues. The germline CDR1 and CDR2 sequences are SGHDT and YYEEEE. CDR3 sequence reads: CASSVEAGIYEQYF. CDR3 DNA: TGTGCCAGCAGCGTAGAAGCGGGGATCTACGAGCAGTACTTC.

The rearrangement links TRBV10-1 to TRBJ2-5; tentatively, D is TRBD1 (5 bases). Germline values: CDR1 WNHNN, CDR2 SYGVQD (reference sequence). V lost 0 bases, J lost 4 bases, and 12 bases lay in between. This CDR3 has 15 amino acids. In DNA form, the CDR3 reads TGCGCCAGCAGTGAGTCGGGCAGGGTAACAGAGACCCAGTACTTC. Its protein is CASSESGRVTETQYF.

This rearrangement joins TRBV13 to TRBJ1-2; D call uncertain. V was shortened by 6 bases and J by 1 base, with 9 bases between the two germline ends. CDR3 length equals 13 residues. Germline assignment: CDR1 PRHDT and CDR2 FYEKMQ (reference sequence). CDR3 coding DNA: TGTGCCAGCAGGGAGAGAAATAACTATGGCTACACCTTC. Encoded protein: CASRERNNYGYTF.

The chain links TRBV7-2 to TRBJ2-7; TRBD1 matches 7 bases. After removal of 4 bases from V and 3 bases from J, the junction contained 6 bases not matched to a gene. In germline, CDR1 is SGHTA, CDR2 FQGNSA. The CDR3 is 14 residues long. The CDR3 loop reads CASSYGTVYYEQYF. The CDR3 DNA follows: TGTGCCAGCAGCTACGGGACAGTATACTACGAGCAGTACTTC.